Each of the 28 T cell receptor beta chains below was sequenced from the same sample in a study of CD8 T cells in Susac syndrome. Reverse transcription used about 0.45 to 1 ug RNA and random hexamers. TCRdb fed the immunoSEQ multiplex PCR reads into MiXCR, producing one record per CDR3 protein. The table shows 300,000 or so distinct CDR3 sequences, with about 91% occurring only once. Sequenced input: CD4+ T cells from PBMCs. Receptor source: a human donor with multiple sclerosis.

The chain has TRBV18 and TRBJ2-7; D might be TRBD1 (5 bases). The germline CDR1 and CDR2 sequences are KGHSH and LQKENI. CDR3 length: 15 residues. Between the trimmed V and J ends, which lost 3 bases and 7 bases, there was a span of 19 bases. The CDR3 DNA reads TGTGCCAGCTCACCGCCCCGTATTAGGGGTGGGGAGCAGTACTTC. Protein product: CASSPPRIRGGEQYF.

The V call is TRBV13, the J call TRBJ1-1; D gene ambiguous. CDR1 and CDR2 from the germline V gene are PRHDT and FYEKMQ (reference sequence). The ends were cut back, 4 bases at V and 1 base at J, with 13 bases in the middle. The CDR3 totals 15 residues. The CDR3 sequence is CASSSEPGRNTEAFF. CDR3 bases: TGTGCCAGCAGCTCCGAACCCGGGAGGAACACTGAAGCTTTCTTT.

This clonotype appeared a few times. As DNA, the CDR3 is TGTGCCAGCAGTTCCGGGACAGGGAATTCACCCCTCCACTTT. Residues: CASSSGTGNSPLHF. The chain employs TRBV12-3 or TRBV12-4 and TRBJ1-6, with 9 bases that match TRBD1. Trimming cost V 4 bases and J 7 bases; bases outside gene matches: 2. The CDR3 extends over 14 amino acids.

The V and J genes are TRBV20-1 and TRBJ2-7, with D tentatively TRBD2 (5 bases). The germline V gene has CDR1 DFQATT and CDR2 SNEGSKA (reference sequence). The CDR3 has 13 residues. Deletions cut 3 bases from V and 5 bases from J, with 14 bases between. Here the CDR3 reads CSASLPRGNEQYF. Here the CDR3 DNA reads TGCAGTGCTAGCCTACCCCGAGGGAACGAGCAGTACTTC.

The rearrangement links TRBV5-1 to TRBJ1-2; 9 bases line up with TRBD1. Germline V CDR1 and CDR2: SGHRS, YFSETQ. J was trimmed by 5 bases and V by 6 bases; bases with no gene match: 11. CDR3 length: 15 amino acids. This CDR3 is CASTRDRATGYGYTF. In nucleotides, the CDR3 is TGCGCCAGCACCCGGGACAGGGCCACGGGTTATGGCTACACCTTC. The full variable domain, completed using reference TRBV5-1 and TRBJ1-2, is KAGVTQTPRYLIKTRGQQVTLSCSPISGHRSVSWYQQTPGQGLQFLFEYFSETQRNKGNFPGRFSGRQFSNSRSEMNVSTLELGDSALYLCASTRDRATGYGYTFGSGTRLTVV.

The table lists this clonotype with a count of one. This chain links TRBV3-1 with TRBJ1-1; perhaps TRBD1 as D (5 bases). The ends were cut back, 1 base at V and 0 bases at J, with 18 bases in the middle. The CDR3 covers 18 residues. Per germline, CDR1 LGHDT and CDR2 YNNKEL (reference sequence). The CDR3, as DNA: TGTGCCAGCAGCCAAGGGCGGGGCAGCGGTACTTTGAACACTGAAGCTTTCTTT. Protein sequence: CASSQGRGSGTLNTEAFF.

This chain links TRBV29-1 with TRBJ1-1, with 11 nucleotides matching TRBD1. The J segment lost 4 bases and the V segment lost 2 bases, leaving 6 bases of the junction unmatched. CDR1 and CDR2 (germline): SQVTM, ANQGSEA. The length of the CDR3 is 15 residues. The CDR3 DNA reads as TGCAGCGTTGAAAGGACAGGGGGCGCGGGCACTGAAGCTTTCTTT. It specifies CSVERTGGAGTEAFF.

The rearrangement links TRBV2 to TRBJ2-7; D call uncertain. The CDR3 consists of 14 residues. The germline V gene has CDR1 SNHLY and CDR2 FYNNEI. V lost 2 bases, J lost 4 bases, and 12 bases lay in between. CDR3 nucleotides: TGTGCCAGCAGTGAAATCGGAAAAATTTACGAGCAGTACTTC. Translation: CASSEIGKIYEQYF.

The chain is built from TRBV12-3 or TRBV12-4 and TRBJ2-1, with a weak D call TRBD1 (5 bases). This CDR3 spans 13 amino acids. The V and J ends lost 8 bases and 9 bases respectively, with 17 bases between them. The CDR3 DNA sequence: TGTGCCAGCGGGGCGTGGAACAAGGGTGAGCAGTTCTTC. This codes for CASGAWNKGEQFF.

The chain recombines TRBV19 with TRBJ1-2, with 7 bases identical to TRBD1. After removal of 10 bases from V and 5 bases from J, the junction contained 10 bases not matched to a gene. Per the germline V gene, CDR1 is LNHDA and CDR2 is SQIVND (reference sequence). The CDR3 consists of 13 residues. The CDR3 reads CATSPLGQYGYTF. CDR3 coding DNA: TGTGCCACCTCACCTTTGGGACAGTATGGCTACACCTTC.

This CDR3 is CASSAGGTEQYF. CDR3 nucleotides: TGTGCCAGCAGCGCGGGAGGGACCGAGCAGTACTTC. The V call is TRBV9, the J call TRBJ2-7, with 8 bases matching TRBD2. The germline V gene encodes CDR1 SGDLS and CDR2 YYNGEE. J was trimmed by 6 bases and V by 3 bases; bases with no gene match: 2. CDR3 length equals 12 residues.

This clonotype was counted a single time. The gene calls are TRBV11-2 and TRBJ1-5, with D possibly matching TRBD1 (6 bases). The CDR3 consists of 14 residues. Trimming shortened V by 4 bases and J by 3 bases, and 10 bases separated the two germline ends. Germline values: CDR1 SGHAT, CDR2 FQNNGV. The CDR3 here is CASSSGQFNQPQHF. The CDR3, as DNA: TGTGCCAGCAGCTCCGGACAGTTCAATCAGCCCCAGCATTTT.

The rearrangement links TRBV29-1 to TRBJ1-4, with D maybe TRBD1 (5 bases). This CDR3 spans 16 amino acids. Germline V gene data show CDR1 as SQVTM and CDR2 as ANQGSEA. The V gene lost 7 bases and the J gene lost 1 base, with 19 bases spanning the gap. CDR3 DNA sequence: TGCAGCGCACAAAAGACCGGGGCGCAAACTAATGAAAAACTGTTTTTT. Residues: CSAQKTGAQTNEKLFF.

This chain links TRBV4-1 with TRBJ1-1; D remains ambiguous. Per germline, CDR1 MGHRA and CDR2 YSYEKL. V was cut by 3 bases and J by 2 bases, with 16 bases left in between. There are 16 residues in the CDR3. The CDR3 region has the DNA TGCGCCAGCAGCCACCTCCTCGTAAGGGCCAACACTGAAGCTTTCTTT. Its translation is CASSHLLVRANTEAFF.

This clonotype is a singleton in its sample. The rearrangement uses TRBV3-1 and TRBJ1-1; D not resolved. CDR3 length: 12 amino acids. Trimming took off 5 bases at V and 3 bases at J, with 7 bases between the two ends. Germline values: CDR1 LGHDT, CDR2 YNNKEL (reference sequence). CDR3 DNA sequence: TGTGCCAGCAGCGCCCGATACACTGAAGCTTTCTTT. Translating gives CASSARYTEAFF.

This clonotype was observed a handful of times. The V and J genes are TRBV6-6 and TRBJ1-3; perhaps TRBD1 as D (5 bases). V was clipped by 5 bases and J by 0 bases, with 11 bases between them. The CDR3 spans 15 residues. The V gene's germline CDR1 is MNHNY and CDR2 SVGAGI (reference sequence). The CDR3 nucleotides read TGTGCCAGCAGTGGGGACGTCTACTCTGGAAACACCATATATTTT. This translates into CASSGDVYSGNTIYF.

The J gene is TRBJ2-2, the V gene TRBV14, with unresolved D. Trimming shortened V by 6 bases and J by 7 bases, and 12 bases separated the two germline ends. Germline loops: CDR1 SGHDN, CDR2 FVKESK. The CDR3 runs to 13 residues. CDR3 residues: CASSPALDGELFF. CDR3 nucleotides: TGTGCCAGCAGTCCCGCCCTGGACGGGGAGCTGTTTTTT. The full variable domain, completed using reference TRBV14 and TRBJ2-2, is EAGVTQFPSHSVIEKGQTVTLRCDPISGHDNLYWYRRVMGKEIKFLLHFVKESKQDESGMPNNRFLAERTGGTYSTLKVQPAELEDSGVYFCASSPALDGELFFGEGSRLTVL.

The rearrangement links TRBV7-9 to TRBJ1-2; maybe TRBD1 (5 bases). The V gene's germline CDR1 is SEHNR and CDR2 FQNEAQ (reference sequence). V was clipped by 7 bases and J by 6 bases, with 18 bases between them. The CDR3 is 14 amino acids. The CDR3 nucleotides read TGTGCCAGCAACCCCGGGACCCCAAGTCATGGCTACACCTTC. Its translation: CASNPGTPSHGYTF.

The rearrangement uses TRBV7-2 and TRBJ2-1, with 9 positions matching TRBD2. CDR1 is SGHTA, CDR2 FQGNSA, per germline. After removal of 3 bases from V and 8 bases from J, the junction contained 2 bases not matched to a gene. The CDR3 length is 13 residues. Written as DNA, the CDR3 is TGTGCCAGCAGCTTCGGGACTAGCTATGAGCAGTTCTTC. This codes for CASSFGTSYEQFF. The full variable domain, rest sourced from reference TRBV7-2 and TRBJ2-1, is GAGVSQSPSNKVTEKGKDVELRCDPISGHTALYWYRQSLGQGLEFLIYFQGNSAPDKSGLPSDRFSAERTGGSVSTLTIQRTQQEDSAVYLCASSFGTSYEQFFGPGTRLTVL.

The rearrangement links TRBV29-1 to TRBJ1-1; TRBD1 aligns across 10 bases. Germline-derived CDR1 and CDR2 are SQVTM and ANQGSEA. With V trimmed by 7 bases and J by 2 bases, 7 bases remained unmatched. CDR3 length: 14 amino acids. The CDR3 sequence is CSAIDRGQNTEAFF. The CDR3, as DNA: TGCAGCGCCATCGACAGGGGGCAAAACACTGAAGCTTTCTTT.

This clonotype was observed a single time. The chain has TRBV5-5 and TRBJ1-1, with D uncertain. Deletions cut 2 bases from V and 3 bases from J, with 17 bases between. This CDR3 comprises 16 residues. Germline assignment: CDR1 SGHKS and CDR2 YYEKEE (reference sequence). The CDR3 DNA reads TGTGCCAGCAGCTTCAGAGGGCCGTTGGGTTACACTGAAGCTTTCTTT. It translates to CASSFRGPLGYTEAFF.

The gene calls are TRBV12-3 or TRBV12-4 and TRBJ2-7, with a tentative D call TRBD2 (6 bases). Trimming stripped 5 bases from V and 3 bases from J, with 14 bases between. This CDR3 is built from 14 residues. The CDR3 protein is CASSPRLDFYEQYF. In DNA, the CDR3 is TGTGCCAGCAGTCCAAGACTAGACTTCTACGAGCAGTACTTC.

The chain employs TRBV5-6 and TRBJ2-3; a weak D match, TRBD1 (7 bases). V shed 9 bases and J shed 9 bases, with 26 bases lying between them. CDR1 is SGHDT, CDR2 YYEEEE, per germline. CDR3 length equals 15 residues. The CDR3 region has the DNA TGTGCCACCAAACGAAGGAGGGGGCTCATTGTGACGCAGTATTTT. Amino acid sequence: CATKRRRGLIVTQYF.

The chain employs TRBV19 and TRBJ2-2; D gene uncertain. This CDR3 comprises 17 residues. CDR1 and CDR2 from the germline V gene are LNHDA and SQIVND (reference sequence). V was pared by 6 bases and J by 5 bases, with 22 bases between. The CDR3 DNA is TGTGCCAGTAGCCCTCACGAGTACCCGCGTCGAACCGGGGAGCTGTTTTTT. This encodes CASSPHEYPRRTGELFF.

V usage is TRBV5-1 and J usage is TRBJ1-4; 7 positions agree with TRBD1. CDR1 is SGHRS, CDR2 YFSETQ, per germline. This CDR3 has 16 residues. The J segment lost 7 bases and the V segment lost 1 base, leaving 10 bases of the junction unmatched. The CDR3 is CASSLSPDRDSEKLFF. The CDR3 nucleotides read TGCGCCAGCAGCTTGAGCCCCGACAGGGATAGTGAAAAACTGTTTTTT.

The chain links TRBV7-9 to TRBJ1-1, with D possibly being TRBD1 (6 bases). This CDR3 has 13 residues. V lost 5 bases and J lost 6, with 13 bases in between. Germline V gene lookup returns CDR1 SEHNR and CDR2 FQNEAQ (reference sequence). CDR3 DNA: TGTGCCAGCAGCGCCCTACAGGGCGCTGAAGCTTTCTTT. This sequence encodes CASSALQGAEAFF. The variable domain in full, completed from reference TRBV7-9 and TRBJ1-1, reads DTGVSQNPRHKITKRGQNVTFRCDPISEHNRLYWYRQTLGQGPEFLTYFQNEAQLEKSRLLSDRFSAERPKGSFSTLEIQRTEQGDSAMYLCASSALQGAEAFFGQGTRLTVV.

The J gene is TRBJ2-3, the V gene TRBV6-1; a possible D gene is TRBD1 (6 bases). V was shortened by 5 bases and J by 0 bases, with 18 bases between the two germline ends. Germline-derived CDR1 and CDR2 are MNHNS and SASEGT. The CDR3 has 17 amino acids. CDR3 residues: CASSKRQAPSSTDTQYF. The CDR3 coding sequence is TGTGCCAGCAGTAAACGACAGGCACCCTCTAGCACAGATACGCAGTATTTT.

This chain uses TRBV4-1 with TRBJ2-1; possibly TRBD1 for D (5 bases). The V end was cut by 0 bases, the J end by 16 bases, with 22 bases between. CDR1 is MGHRA, CDR2 YSYEKL, per germline. This CDR3 spans 15 amino acids. The chain's CDR3 is CASSQDPAGNPSQFF. The CDR3 DNA reads as TGCGCCAGCAGCCAAGACCCCGCAGGGAACCCCTCACAATTCTTC.